This entry is about one T cell receptor beta chain. The target antigen is unknown. The data were obtained in a study of T cell responses to AZD1222 COVID-19 vaccine. Only in-frame clones appear in the TCRdb table, and some are missing; sequencing was by immunoSEQ multiplex PCR. The sample has more than 150,000 clones, approximately 92% seen once. V lost 1 base and J lost 3; bases outside the gene matches: 2. This CDR3 has 14 residues. The germline V gene has CDR1 LNHNV and CDR2 YYDKDF (reference sequence). The study, taken as a whole, reports: Clonal diversity may have been underestimated, and the donors were mostly white British, with more females than males. All repertoire sampling was performed exclusively after the peak T cell response.

The chain employs TRBV15 and TRBJ2-7; 8 positions agree with TRBD2. This clonotype was sampled from an adult in good health. The material sequenced was peripheral blood, taken on day 0 of AZD1222 vaccination. The CDR3 is CATSRVGTSYEQYV. For the CDR3, the DNA is TGTGCCACCAGCAGAGTAGGGACTAGCTACGAGCAGTACGTC.